A single sample is the source of the 9 T cell receptor beta chains below, sequenced in a study of shared T cell receptors in the human thymus (TCRdb year 2021). Library prep was done by the immunoSEQ multiplex PCR assay. TCRdb carries this immuneACCESS record with in-frame sequences only. Its versions omit some clonotypes, under half of them owing to an unresolved V gene in the studies checked, with the rest unexplained. For this sample there are hundreds of thousands of clones; about 80% appear just once. About 0.014% of the sample goes to the ten largest clones. The same sample was also studied in work on human thymus T cells.

The material sequenced was thymocytes. These receptors all stem from a boy less than two years old with a congenital heart defect. Donor details come from another sample of the same person, matched by shared clones.

The chain joins TRBV11-2 to TRBJ2-7; TRBD2 matches 7 bases. V lost 4 bases to trimming and J lost 7 bases; unmatched junction nucleotides: 7. CDR1 SGHAT and CDR2 FQNNGV come from the germline V gene. CDR3 length: 13 amino acids. The CDR3 protein is CASSSPQGGEQYF. The CDR3 nucleotides are TGTGCCAGCAGCTCGCCCCAGGGAGGGGAGCAGTACTTC.

This clone was seen a few times. The gene calls are TRBV30 and TRBJ1-1; the D gene is possibly TRBD1 (6 bases). Germline values: CDR1 GTSNPN, CDR2 SVGIG (reference sequence). The CDR3 covers 18 residues. Trimming shortened V by 0 bases and J by 3 bases, and 23 bases separated the two germline ends. The CDR3 nucleotides read TGTGCCTGGAGTGTCCAGCCCTATAGGGGGGGCAGGGACACTGAAGCTTTCTTT. This gives the protein CAWSVQPYRGGRDTEAFF. Together with reference TRBV30 and TRBJ1-1, the CDR3 gives the full variable domain: SQTIHQWPATLVQPVGSPLSLECTVEGTSNPNLYWYRQAAGRGLQLLFYSVGIGQISSEVPQNLSASRPQDRQFILSSKKLLLSDSGFYLCAWSVQPYRGGRDTEAFFGQGTRLTVV.

V usage is TRBV4-1 and J usage is TRBJ2-7; 10 bases line up with TRBD1. The CDR3 covers 17 residues. The germline CDR1 and CDR2 sequences are MGHRA and YSYEKL. Germline trimming cut 2 bases from V and 5 bases from J; bases unmatched to any gene: 12. The chain's CDR3 is CASSQRFTGQGSNEQYF. CDR3 bases: TGCGCCAGCAGCCAACGGTTTACGGGACAGGGGTCGAACGAGCAGTACTTC.

The chain recombines TRBV14 with TRBJ2-1, with D perhaps TRBD2 (5 bases). The V end was cut by 3 bases, the J end by 9 bases, with 18 bases between. The CDR3 is made up of 15 amino acids. Germline V gene sequence: CDR1 SGHDN, CDR2 FVKESK. The CDR3 reads CASSHPDLGEGEQFF. CDR3 nucleotides: TGTGCCAGCAGCCATCCCGACCTGGGTGAGGGTGAGCAGTTCTTC.

The V call is TRBV30, the J call TRBJ2-7, with D maybe TRBD1 (5 bases). Germline CDR1 and CDR2: GTSNPN and SVGIG (reference sequence). The V end was cut by 4 bases, the J end by 0 bases, with 10 bases between. The CDR3 has 13 amino acids. The CDR3 DNA reads as TGTGCCTGGAAAACAGGCCACTCCTACGAGCAGTACTTC. Protein sequence: CAWKTGHSYEQYF.

V gene TRBV11-3 combines with J gene TRBJ2-7; possible D gene TRBD1, 6 bases. The CDR3 totals 13 residues. With 1 base removed from V and 3 bases from J, the gap between germline ends came to 7 bases. Germline CDR1 reads SGHNT; CDR2 reads YENEEA. For the CDR3, the DNA is TGTGCCAGCAGCTTAGTAGGGGGCTACGAGCAGTACTTC. It encodes CASSLVGGYEQYF.

V usage is TRBV29-1 and J usage is TRBJ2-2; unclear D gene. This CDR3 comprises 14 residues. V was clipped by 0 bases and J by 4 bases, with 9 bases between them. Looked up from germline, CDR1 is SQVTM and CDR2 is ANQGSEA. DNA for the CDR3: TGCAGCGTTGAAGATTGGGCTACCACCGGGGAGCTGTTTTTT. Amino acid sequence: CSVEDWATTGELFF.

V usage is TRBV5-8 and J usage is TRBJ2-1; 7 nucleotides match TRBD1. The length of the CDR3 is 15 residues. Germline V gene lookup returns CDR1 SGHTS and CDR2 YDEGEE. Losses at the gene ends were 2 bases for V and 1 base for J; bases not matched to a gene: 3. The CDR3 sequence is CASSFRGRSYNEQFF. CDR3 nucleotides: TGTGCCAGCAGCTTCAGGGGGAGATCCTACAATGAGCAGTTCTTC.

The chain uses TRBV29-1 and TRBJ2-3; TRBD2 aligns across 10 bases. Unmatched junction bases numbered 23, after V lost 5 bases and J lost 0 bases. The length of the CDR3 is 21 residues. CDR1 SQVTM and CDR2 ANQGSEA come from the germline V gene. The CDR3 is CSVWMETFVAAGGGSTDTQYF. Written as DNA, the CDR3 is TGCAGCGTTTGGATGGAGACCTTTGTCGCAGCGGGGGGGGGTAGCACAGATACGCAGTATTTT.